This T cell receptor (beta chain) was sequenced in a study of cytomegalovirus exposure and HLA in healthy donors. Primers for the PCR totalled 60 Vbeta and 13 Jbeta. Measured with immunoSEQ multiplex PCR; TCRdb has only the in-frame clones, and not every one. The sample consists of roughly 200,000 clones, approximately 85% of them appearing once. Germline-derived CDR1 and CDR2 are GTSNPN and SVGIG (reference sequence). This CDR3 has 17 amino acids. Trimming shortened V by 0 bases and J by 4 bases, and 21 bases separated the two germline ends. This chain joins TRBV30 and TRBJ1-1; TRBD1 is a possible D gene (5 bases). The specimen sequenced was PBMCs. The sequence was collected from a woman between 45 and 65 years old in good health and CMV-seronegative. CDR3 in DNA: TGTGCCTGGAGTGTAAGCCCCCTAGCAGGGAGGGGCACTGAAGCTTTCTTT. Residues: CAWSVSPLAGRGTEAFF.